The next 23 T cell receptor beta chains were all read from a single sample in a study of sequential checkpoint blockade in melanoma. Treatment given: randomized to nivolumab then ipilimumab (arm A) or the reverse (arm B). Produced via immunoSEQ multiplex PCR; TCRdb's table is partial and in-frame only. The sample yields 12,000 or so clones, roughly 25% seen once. The sequencing used tumor tissue (inferred from file names), collected from a patient given nivolumab and ipilimumab in sequence. All receptors come from a human donor with melanoma.

The sample holds a few counts of this clone. The chain joins TRBV11-3 to TRBJ1-3; possible D gene TRBD1, 6 bases. Per germline, CDR1 SGHNT and CDR2 YENEEA. The V gene lost 1 base and the J gene lost 4 bases, with 8 bases spanning the gap. This CDR3 is built from 14 residues. CDR3 amino acids: CASSLGTVGNTIYF. DNA of the CDR3: TGTGCCAGCAGCTTAGGGACAGTCGGAAACACCATATATTTT.

This clone was counted ten times or more. J is TRBJ2-5 and V is TRBV11-3; either TRBD1 or TRBD2 may fit D (6 bases each). Trimming removed 4 bases at V and 4 bases at J, with 16 bases between. Germline-derived CDR1 and CDR2 are SGHNT and YENEEA. This CDR3 contains 15 residues. The CDR3 DNA reads as TGTGCCAGCAGCTCGAGAGGGGGGAATGGAGAGACCCAGTACTTC. Translation gives CASSSRGGNGETQYF.

The sample holds a few counts of this clone. The rearrangement links TRBV9 to TRBJ1-5; D is unresolved. Germline V lookup: CDR1 SGDLS, CDR2 YYNGEE. This CDR3 spans 14 amino acids. The ends were cut back, 2 bases at V and 2 bases at J, with 8 bases in the middle. In DNA form, the CDR3 reads TGTGCCAGCAGCGTCTCCAATGGCAATCAGCCCCAGCATTTT. Translated: CASSVSNGNQPQHF.

This chain joins TRBV1 and TRBJ2-7; the table's D call TRBD2 went unverified against the DNA. TRBV1 is labeled a pseudogene. CDR3 size: 15 residues. This chain's CDR3 is CASSQYLPSSYEQYF. The CDR3 region has the DNA TGCGCCAGCAGCCAGTACCTACCGAGCTCCTACGAGCAGTACTTC.

This clone came up a few times. The chain is built from TRBV11-3 and TRBJ1-3, with D hard to call. The CDR3 contains 14 residues. The V end was cut by 0 bases, the J end by 2 bases, with 5 bases between. Germline V gene sequence: CDR1 SGHNT, CDR2 YENEEA. In DNA form, the CDR3 reads TGTGCCAGCAGCTTAGAGTTAGCTGGAAACACCATATATTTT. Translation gives CASSLELAGNTIYF.

This clone was seen once. J is TRBJ2-7 and V is TRBV19, with TRBD2 matching over 8 bases. Unmatched junction bases numbered 10, after V lost 4 bases and J lost 2 bases. Germline assignment: CDR1 LNHDA and CDR2 SQIVND (reference sequence). The CDR3 totals 16 residues. In DNA form, the CDR3 reads TGTGCCAGTAGTACATCCGGGAGGGTCACCCCCTACGAGCAGTACTTC. Amino acid sequence: CASSTSGRVTPYEQYF.

This clone appeared a few times. The chain uses TRBV7-6 and TRBJ2-7, with no clear D. CDR3 length equals 16 residues. Trimming shortened V by 3 bases and J by 2 bases, and 17 bases separated the two germline ends. Per germline, CDR1 SGHVS and CDR2 FNYEAQ. The CDR3 nucleotides are TGTGCCAGCAGCTTGGGCTGGACCATACCACCCTACGAGCAGTACGTC. This codes for CASSLGWTIPPYEQYV.

The rearrangement links TRBV19 to TRBJ1-4; D perhaps matches TRBD1 (5 bases). From germline, CDR1 is LNHDA and CDR2 SQIVND (reference sequence). V lost 6 bases to trimming and J lost 7 bases, with 21 bases between them. The CDR3 length is 16 residues. The DNA of the CDR3 is TGTGCCAGTAGATCCCCCCAGGGTCGGCTGGGTGAAAAACTGTTTTTT. Translating it yields CASRSPQGRLGEKLFF.

V and J are TRBV11-3 and TRBJ2-7, with TRBD2 matching 10 bases. Germline CDR1 reads SGHNT; CDR2 reads YENEEA. Losses at the gene ends were 5 bases for V and 7 bases for J; bases not matched to a gene: 8. This CDR3 comprises 14 residues. CDR3 coding DNA: TGTGCCAGCAGCCTCCGGACTAGCGGTATAGAGCAGTACTTC. This gives the protein CASSLRTSGIEQYF.

V and J are TRBV7-5 and TRBJ2-1; the D call in the table, TRBD2, was not verified against the DNA. TRBV7-5 is an annotated pseudogene. CDR3 length equals 14 residues. DNA of the CDR3: TGTGCCAGCAGCTTATGGGAGGGTATCCGAGAGCAGTTCTTC. Its translation: CASSLWEGIREQFF.

This clone was seen at least ten times. The chain combines TRBV11-3 with TRBJ2-3; TRBD1 agrees at 10 bases. The V gene's germline CDR1 is SGHNT and CDR2 YENEEA. The CDR3 is made up of 18 amino acids. Losses at the gene ends were 3 bases for V and 5 bases for J; bases not matched to a gene: 14. This chain's CDR3 is CASSLARGLGQGKDTQYF. In DNA form, the CDR3 reads TGTGCCAGCAGCTTGGCCCGGGGGTTGGGACAGGGGAAAGATACGCAGTATTTT. Full variable domain (missing parts from reference TRBV11-3 and TRBJ2-3): EAGVVQSPRYKIIEKKQPVAFWCNPISGHNTLYWYLQNLGQGPELLIRYENEEAVDDSQLPKDRFSAERLKGVDSTLKIQPAELGDSAVYLCASSLARGLGQGKDTQYFGPGTRLTVL.

A few counts support this clone. The J gene is TRBJ2-1, the V gene TRBV10-2; 7 positions agree with TRBD2. V shed 0 bases, J shed 0 bases, and the junction held 11 bases outside the gene matches. The CDR3 loop spans 19 amino acids. Germline values: CDR1 WSHSY, CDR2 SAAADI. The CDR3 DNA reads as TGCGCCAGCAGTGAGTCGGGCAGCGGGGTCGTAAGCTCCTACAATGAGCAGTTCTTC. The encoded protein is CASSESGSGVVSSYNEQFF.

This clone appeared a few times. The chain joins TRBV7-1 to TRBJ1-5; 7 nucleotides match TRBD1. TRBV7-1 is an ORF, with its function uncertain. The V gene end was trimmed by 2 bases and the J gene end by 5 bases; junction bases not matched to a gene: 12. CDR3 length: 17 residues. The CDR3 nucleotides read TGTGCCAGCAGCTCATGGACAGTAGGGGGCTTTTATCAGCCCCAGCATTTT. Its protein is CASSSWTVGGFYQPQHF.

The chain couples TRBV19 to TRBJ2-7; no definite D call. The CDR3 is 15 amino acids. With 3 bases removed from V and 0 bases from J, the gap between germline ends came to 12 bases. In germline, CDR1 is LNHDA, CDR2 SQIVND (reference sequence). CDR3 DNA: TGTGCCAGTAGTATCAACCCGAGTTCCTCCTACGAGCAGTACTTC. Protein product: CASSINPSSSYEQYF.

This clone was picked up a small number of times. V and J are TRBV7-4 and TRBJ1-2; D not resolved. This CDR3 has 13 amino acids. Trimming shortened V by 1 base and J by 5 bases, and 8 bases separated the two germline ends. Germline CDR1 reads SGHVT; CDR2 reads SQSDAQ. The CDR3 DNA reads as TGTGCCAGCAGCTTAGTGTCTGGATATGGCTACACCTTC. Protein: CASSLVSGYGYTF.

This clone was seen a few times. The chain joins TRBV19 to TRBJ1-1, with a tentative D call TRBD1 (6 bases). CDR3 length: 15 amino acids. Germline-derived CDR1 and CDR2 are LNHDA and SQIVND (reference sequence). V dropped 5 bases and J dropped 6 bases, with 19 bases sitting between them. The CDR3 region has the DNA TGTGCCAGTAGTGCGGGAACAGGGACGGATTCTGAAGCTTTCTTT. As protein: CASSAGTGTDSEAFF.

The chain couples TRBV11-3 to TRBJ2-3, with TRBD2 identical over 10 bases. V dropped 2 bases and J dropped 4; count of bases not matched to a gene: 3. This CDR3 spans 15 amino acids. CDR1 and CDR2 from the germline V gene are SGHNT and YENEEA. This CDR3 reads CASSLQAGGPDTQYF. For the CDR3, the DNA is TGTGCCAGCAGCTTACAAGCGGGGGGGCCAGATACGCAGTATTTT.

This clone was counted a single time. This rearrangement joins TRBV23-1 to TRBJ2-5; D is unresolved. TRBV23-1 falls under the ORF class, with uncertain function. The CDR3 spans 15 residues. Deletions cut 0 bases from V and 3 bases from J, with 11 bases between. The CDR3 coding sequence is TGCGCCAGCAGTCAATCAGAAGAATTGGAAGAGACCCAGTACTTC. Encoded protein: CASSQSEELEETQYF.

This clone occurred many times. The J gene is TRBJ2-1, the V gene TRBV27; TRBD2 aligns across 11 bases. The CDR3 is 18 amino acids. Germline values: CDR1 MNHEY, CDR2 SMNVEV (reference sequence). V lost 5 bases and J lost 2; bases outside the gene matches: 11. The CDR3 reads CASSKLAGDVAPYNEQFF. The CDR3 coding sequence is TGTGCCAGCAGTAAACTAGCGGGGGATGTGGCCCCCTACAATGAGCAGTTCTTC.

The rearrangement links TRBV11-3 to TRBJ2-3; 10 nucleotides line up with TRBD1. CDR1 and CDR2 from the germline V gene are SGHNT and YENEEA. J was trimmed by 4 bases and V by 4 bases; bases with no gene match: 5. The CDR3 extends over 15 amino acids. The CDR3 sequence is CASSYGQGDADTQYF. For the CDR3, the DNA is TGTGCCAGCAGCTACGGACAGGGGGACGCAGATACGCAGTATTTT.

This chain links TRBV11-3 with TRBJ1-2, with 8 bases aligning to TRBD1. The junction had 4 bases not matched to a gene; V was cut back by 1 base and J by 0 bases. Germline CDR1 and CDR2: SGHNT and YENEEA. The CDR3 spans 16 residues. The CDR3 nucleotides read TGTGCCAGCAGCTTAGGTTGGGACAGGTCTAACTATGGCTACACCTTC. This encodes CASSLGWDRSNYGYTF.

This clone was detected many times. The rearrangement uses TRBV6-8 and TRBJ2-6; 7 positions match TRBD1. Trimming took 8 bases from V and 3 from J; bases not matched to a gene: 4. Per germline, CDR1 MNHGY and CDR2 SAAAGT. The CDR3 extends over 14 amino acids. This CDR3 reads CASYPGGGANVLTF. Written as DNA, the CDR3 is TGTGCCAGCTACCCAGGGGGTGGGGCCAACGTCCTGACTTTC.

By share, this clone counts as medium-sized. This chain uses TRBV6-8 with TRBJ1-1, with D perhaps matching TRBD1 (5 bases). V gave up 6 bases and J gave up 4 bases, with 12 bases separating them. Germline values: CDR1 MNHGY, CDR2 SAAAGT. The CDR3 runs 13 residues. The CDR3: CASSSTGGTEAFF. CDR3 DNA: TGTGCCAGCAGCTCCACGGGGGGCACTGAAGCTTTCTTT.